This T cell receptor beta chain appears in the sequencing data of a study of low-dose radiotherapy and immunotherapy resistance in tumors. Across the study: Nivolumab was given to patients as a 240 mg flat dose every two weeks, and ipilimumab at 1 mg/kg every six weeks. Both were delivered intravenously. Every two weeks, the protocol called for intravenous cyclophosphamide at 200 mg/m2. It was given one day before each radiation and immunotherapy administration.

Turning to this clonotype: At one boundary the junction diverges from the germline segment, which might be a read error.

With TRAV- and TRBV-specific primers, first-strand cDNA was made, covering the alpha and beta chains. The PCR that amplified TCRs ran for roughly 20 cycles, relying on a constant-region primer and a V-primer adapter. TCRdb independently ran MiXCR on the reads; one entry per CDR3 protein. Of around 65,000 distinct CDR3 sequences in the sample, more than 20% were seen once. Time point of the sample: before trial treatment. Inclusion covered patients whose advanced solid tumors lacked tumor-infiltrating lymphocytes. Germline assignment: CDR1 ENHRY and CDR2 SYGVKD. The CDR3 extends over 12 amino acids. The rearrangement uses TRBV10-3 and TRBJ2-5; D gene ambiguous. The sample in question was PBMCs, obtained before treatment. The receptor was isolated from a male donor with rectosigmoid adenocarcinoma. The CDR3 region has the DNA TGTGACATCAGTGAGTCGCGTGAGACCCAGTACTTC. Protein product: CDISESRETQYF.